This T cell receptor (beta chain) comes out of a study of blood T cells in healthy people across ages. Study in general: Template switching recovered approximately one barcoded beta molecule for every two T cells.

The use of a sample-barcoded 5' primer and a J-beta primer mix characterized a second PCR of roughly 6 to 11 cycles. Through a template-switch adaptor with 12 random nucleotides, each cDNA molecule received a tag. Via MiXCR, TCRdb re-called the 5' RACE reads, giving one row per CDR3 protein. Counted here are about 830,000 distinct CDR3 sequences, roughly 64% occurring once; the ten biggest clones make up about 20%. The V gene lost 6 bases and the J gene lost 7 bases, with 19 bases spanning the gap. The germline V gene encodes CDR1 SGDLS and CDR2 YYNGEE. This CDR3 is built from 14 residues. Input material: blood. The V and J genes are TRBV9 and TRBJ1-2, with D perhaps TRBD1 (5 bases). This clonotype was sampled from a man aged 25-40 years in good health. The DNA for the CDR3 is TGTGCCAGCAAAGATTTGTCCGGGACTGGTGGCTACACCTTC. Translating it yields CASKDLSGTGGYTF.